The TCR beta chain under discussion was sequenced for a study of cytomegalovirus exposure and HLA in healthy donors. Study-wide findings and caveats: What was likely a sequencing artifact was a cluster of highly shared sequence variants.

Germline CDR1 reads SGHAT; CDR2 reads FQNNGV. V lost 2 bases and J 2 bases, leaving 12 bases between the germline ends. CDR3 length equals 15 residues. PCR employed 60 Vbeta and 13 Jbeta primers. TCRdb's table, derived via immunoSEQ multiplex PCR, lists solely in-frame clones and lacks some. There are roughly 140,000 clones in the sample; less than 85% occur only once, and roughly 6.3% lies in the top ten. All the people who gave samples were healthy bone marrow donors. Concerning this clone: Its specificity is not known.

Material for sequencing was PBMCs. The V gene is TRBV11-2, the J gene TRBJ1-1; the D gene is possibly TRBD1 (5 bases). The clonotype originates from a man aged 50 to 59 in good health and CMV-seropositive. In DNA form, the CDR3 reads TGTGCCAGCAGCTTAAATCCAGGGCCTAACACTGAAGCTTTCTTT. Its protein is CASSLNPGPNTEAFF.